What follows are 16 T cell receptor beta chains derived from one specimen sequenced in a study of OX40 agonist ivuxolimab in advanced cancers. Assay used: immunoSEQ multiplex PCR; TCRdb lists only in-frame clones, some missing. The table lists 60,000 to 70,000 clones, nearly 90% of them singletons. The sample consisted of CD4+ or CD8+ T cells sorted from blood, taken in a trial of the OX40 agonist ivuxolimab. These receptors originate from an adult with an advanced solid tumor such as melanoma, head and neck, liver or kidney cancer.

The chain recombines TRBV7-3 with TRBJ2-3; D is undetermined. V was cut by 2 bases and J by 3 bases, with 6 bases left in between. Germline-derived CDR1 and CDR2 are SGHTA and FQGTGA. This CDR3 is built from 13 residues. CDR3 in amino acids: CASSLDLTDTQYF. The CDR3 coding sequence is TGTGCCAGCAGCTTAGACTTGACAGATACGCAGTATTTT.

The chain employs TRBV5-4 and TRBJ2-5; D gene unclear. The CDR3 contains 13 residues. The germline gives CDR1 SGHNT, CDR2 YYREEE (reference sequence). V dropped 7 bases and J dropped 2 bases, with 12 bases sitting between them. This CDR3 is CASLDGDQETQYF. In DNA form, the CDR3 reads TGTGCCAGCTTGGATGGGGATCAAGAGACCCAGTACTTC.

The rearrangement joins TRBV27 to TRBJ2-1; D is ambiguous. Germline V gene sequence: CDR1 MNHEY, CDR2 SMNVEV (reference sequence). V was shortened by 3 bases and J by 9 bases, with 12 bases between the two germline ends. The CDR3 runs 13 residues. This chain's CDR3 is CASSFEVVGEQFF. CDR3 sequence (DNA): TGTGCCAGCAGTTTCGAGGTTGTAGGTGAGCAGTTCTTC.

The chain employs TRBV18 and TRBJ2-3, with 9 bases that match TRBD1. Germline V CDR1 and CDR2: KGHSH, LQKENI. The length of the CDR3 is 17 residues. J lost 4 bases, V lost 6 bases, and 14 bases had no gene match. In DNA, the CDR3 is TGTGCCAGCTCCCGATTTAACGGGGGACAGGGAGCAGATACGCAGTATTTT. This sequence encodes CASSRFNGGQGADTQYF.

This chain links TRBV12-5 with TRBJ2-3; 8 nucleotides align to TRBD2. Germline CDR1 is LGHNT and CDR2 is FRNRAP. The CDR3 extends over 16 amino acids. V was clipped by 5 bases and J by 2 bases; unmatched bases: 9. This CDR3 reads CASGAGAGVITDTQYF. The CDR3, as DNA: TGTGCTAGTGGTGCAGGAGCGGGAGTCATCACAGATACGCAGTATTTT.

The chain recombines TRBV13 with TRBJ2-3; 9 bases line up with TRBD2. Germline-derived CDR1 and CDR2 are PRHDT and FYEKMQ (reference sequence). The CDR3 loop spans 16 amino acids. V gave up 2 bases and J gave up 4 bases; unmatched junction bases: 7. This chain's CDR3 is CASSLISGGAADTQYF. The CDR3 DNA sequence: TGTGCCAGCAGCTTAATTAGCGGGGGAGCGGCAGATACGCAGTATTTT.

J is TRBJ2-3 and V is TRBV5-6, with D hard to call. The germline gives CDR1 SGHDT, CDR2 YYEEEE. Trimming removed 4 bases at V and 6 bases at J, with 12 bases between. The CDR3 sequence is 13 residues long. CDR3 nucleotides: TGTGCCAGCAGCCCCACTTCGTCTGATACGCAGTATTTT. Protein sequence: CASSPTSSDTQYF.

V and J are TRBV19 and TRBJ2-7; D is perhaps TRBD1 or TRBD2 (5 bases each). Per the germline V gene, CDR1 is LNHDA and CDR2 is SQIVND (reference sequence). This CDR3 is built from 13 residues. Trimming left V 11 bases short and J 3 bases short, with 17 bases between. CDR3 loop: CAASLGTNYEQYF. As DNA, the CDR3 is TGTGCCGCAAGCCTAGGGACCAACTACGAGCAGTACTTC.

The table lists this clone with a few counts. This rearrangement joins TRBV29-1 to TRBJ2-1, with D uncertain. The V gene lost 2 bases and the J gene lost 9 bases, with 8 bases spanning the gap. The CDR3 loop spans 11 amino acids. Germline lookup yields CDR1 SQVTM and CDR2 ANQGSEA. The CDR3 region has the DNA TGCAGCGTTGAAACCTGGGGTGAGCAGTTCTTC. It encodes CSVETWGEQFF.

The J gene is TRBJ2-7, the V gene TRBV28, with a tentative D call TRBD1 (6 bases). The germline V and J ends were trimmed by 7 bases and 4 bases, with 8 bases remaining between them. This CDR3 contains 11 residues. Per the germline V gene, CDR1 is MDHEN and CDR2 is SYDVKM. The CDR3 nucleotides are TGTGCCAGCAACACAGGGTACGAGCAGTACTTC. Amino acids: CASNTGYEQYF.

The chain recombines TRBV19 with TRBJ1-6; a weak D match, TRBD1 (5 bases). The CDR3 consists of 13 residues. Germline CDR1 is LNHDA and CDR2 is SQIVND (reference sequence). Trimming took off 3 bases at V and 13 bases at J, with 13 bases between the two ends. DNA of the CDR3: TGTGCCAGTAGTATCTTCGGGACCTCGCCCCTCCACTTT. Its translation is CASSIFGTSPLHF.

CDR3 DNA: TGCGCCAGCAGTCCCCCGGGACAGGACCGGGGGTACTTC. Its translation: CASSPPGQDRGYF. This chain links TRBV23-1 with TRBJ2-4, with TRBD1 matching 8 bases. TRBV23-1 is an open reading frame whose function is uncertain. The CDR3 spans 13 residues. Trimming cost V 4 bases and J 15 bases; bases outside gene matches: 11.

The chain's CDR3 is CASNPGTGVSGANVLTF. CDR3 DNA: TGCGCCAGCAACCCAGGGACAGGCGTCTCTGGGGCCAACGTCCTGACTTTC. J is TRBJ2-6 and V is TRBV4-1; 8 bases align to TRBD1. V gave up 7 bases and J gave up 0 bases; unmatched junction bases: 8. This CDR3 has 17 amino acids. Germline values: CDR1 MGHRA, CDR2 YSYEKL.

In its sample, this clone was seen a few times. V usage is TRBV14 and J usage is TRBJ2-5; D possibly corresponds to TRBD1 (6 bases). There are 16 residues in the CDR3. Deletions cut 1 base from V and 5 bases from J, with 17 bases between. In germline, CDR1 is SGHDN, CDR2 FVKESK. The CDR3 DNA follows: TGTGCCAGCAGCCAAGTCAGGGGCTTCTCGTGGGAGACCCAGTACTTC. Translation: CASSQVRGFSWETQYF. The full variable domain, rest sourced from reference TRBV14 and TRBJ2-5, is EAGVTQFPSHSVIEKGQTVTLRCDPISGHDNLYWYRRVMGKEIKFLLHFVKESKQDESGMPNNRFLAERTGGTYSTLKVQPAELEDSGVYFCASSQVRGFSWETQYFGPGTRLLVL.

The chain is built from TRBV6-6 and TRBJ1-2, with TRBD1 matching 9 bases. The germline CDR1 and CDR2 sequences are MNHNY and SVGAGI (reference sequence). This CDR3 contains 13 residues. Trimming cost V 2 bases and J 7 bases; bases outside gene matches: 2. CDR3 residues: CASSYGTGIGYTF. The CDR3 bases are TGTGCCAGCAGTTACGGGACAGGGATTGGCTACACCTTC.

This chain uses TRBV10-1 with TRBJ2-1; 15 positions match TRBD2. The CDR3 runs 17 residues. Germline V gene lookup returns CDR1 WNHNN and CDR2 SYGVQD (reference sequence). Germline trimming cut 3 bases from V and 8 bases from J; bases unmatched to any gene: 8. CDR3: CASSDLGLAGGPDEQFF. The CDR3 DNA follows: TGCGCCAGCAGTGACCTTGGACTAGCGGGAGGGCCGGATGAGCAGTTCTTC.